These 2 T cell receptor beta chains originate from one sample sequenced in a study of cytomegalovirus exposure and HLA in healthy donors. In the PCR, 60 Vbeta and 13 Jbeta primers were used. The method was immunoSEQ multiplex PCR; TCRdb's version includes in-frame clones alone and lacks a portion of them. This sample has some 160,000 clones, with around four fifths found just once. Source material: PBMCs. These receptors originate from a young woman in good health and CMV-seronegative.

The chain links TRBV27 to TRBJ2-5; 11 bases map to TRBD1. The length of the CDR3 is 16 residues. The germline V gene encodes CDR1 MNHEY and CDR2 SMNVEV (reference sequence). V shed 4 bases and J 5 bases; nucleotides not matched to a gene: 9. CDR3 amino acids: CASSSPMGTGGETQYF. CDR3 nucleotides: TGTGCCAGCAGTTCCCCTATGGGGACAGGGGGGGAGACCCAGTACTTC.

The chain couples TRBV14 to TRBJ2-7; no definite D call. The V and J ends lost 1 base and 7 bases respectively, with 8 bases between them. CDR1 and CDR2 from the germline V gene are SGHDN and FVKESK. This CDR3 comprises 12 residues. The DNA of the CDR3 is TGTGCCAGCAGCCAAGCCTCCAGGGAGCAGTACTTC. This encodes CASSQASREQYF.